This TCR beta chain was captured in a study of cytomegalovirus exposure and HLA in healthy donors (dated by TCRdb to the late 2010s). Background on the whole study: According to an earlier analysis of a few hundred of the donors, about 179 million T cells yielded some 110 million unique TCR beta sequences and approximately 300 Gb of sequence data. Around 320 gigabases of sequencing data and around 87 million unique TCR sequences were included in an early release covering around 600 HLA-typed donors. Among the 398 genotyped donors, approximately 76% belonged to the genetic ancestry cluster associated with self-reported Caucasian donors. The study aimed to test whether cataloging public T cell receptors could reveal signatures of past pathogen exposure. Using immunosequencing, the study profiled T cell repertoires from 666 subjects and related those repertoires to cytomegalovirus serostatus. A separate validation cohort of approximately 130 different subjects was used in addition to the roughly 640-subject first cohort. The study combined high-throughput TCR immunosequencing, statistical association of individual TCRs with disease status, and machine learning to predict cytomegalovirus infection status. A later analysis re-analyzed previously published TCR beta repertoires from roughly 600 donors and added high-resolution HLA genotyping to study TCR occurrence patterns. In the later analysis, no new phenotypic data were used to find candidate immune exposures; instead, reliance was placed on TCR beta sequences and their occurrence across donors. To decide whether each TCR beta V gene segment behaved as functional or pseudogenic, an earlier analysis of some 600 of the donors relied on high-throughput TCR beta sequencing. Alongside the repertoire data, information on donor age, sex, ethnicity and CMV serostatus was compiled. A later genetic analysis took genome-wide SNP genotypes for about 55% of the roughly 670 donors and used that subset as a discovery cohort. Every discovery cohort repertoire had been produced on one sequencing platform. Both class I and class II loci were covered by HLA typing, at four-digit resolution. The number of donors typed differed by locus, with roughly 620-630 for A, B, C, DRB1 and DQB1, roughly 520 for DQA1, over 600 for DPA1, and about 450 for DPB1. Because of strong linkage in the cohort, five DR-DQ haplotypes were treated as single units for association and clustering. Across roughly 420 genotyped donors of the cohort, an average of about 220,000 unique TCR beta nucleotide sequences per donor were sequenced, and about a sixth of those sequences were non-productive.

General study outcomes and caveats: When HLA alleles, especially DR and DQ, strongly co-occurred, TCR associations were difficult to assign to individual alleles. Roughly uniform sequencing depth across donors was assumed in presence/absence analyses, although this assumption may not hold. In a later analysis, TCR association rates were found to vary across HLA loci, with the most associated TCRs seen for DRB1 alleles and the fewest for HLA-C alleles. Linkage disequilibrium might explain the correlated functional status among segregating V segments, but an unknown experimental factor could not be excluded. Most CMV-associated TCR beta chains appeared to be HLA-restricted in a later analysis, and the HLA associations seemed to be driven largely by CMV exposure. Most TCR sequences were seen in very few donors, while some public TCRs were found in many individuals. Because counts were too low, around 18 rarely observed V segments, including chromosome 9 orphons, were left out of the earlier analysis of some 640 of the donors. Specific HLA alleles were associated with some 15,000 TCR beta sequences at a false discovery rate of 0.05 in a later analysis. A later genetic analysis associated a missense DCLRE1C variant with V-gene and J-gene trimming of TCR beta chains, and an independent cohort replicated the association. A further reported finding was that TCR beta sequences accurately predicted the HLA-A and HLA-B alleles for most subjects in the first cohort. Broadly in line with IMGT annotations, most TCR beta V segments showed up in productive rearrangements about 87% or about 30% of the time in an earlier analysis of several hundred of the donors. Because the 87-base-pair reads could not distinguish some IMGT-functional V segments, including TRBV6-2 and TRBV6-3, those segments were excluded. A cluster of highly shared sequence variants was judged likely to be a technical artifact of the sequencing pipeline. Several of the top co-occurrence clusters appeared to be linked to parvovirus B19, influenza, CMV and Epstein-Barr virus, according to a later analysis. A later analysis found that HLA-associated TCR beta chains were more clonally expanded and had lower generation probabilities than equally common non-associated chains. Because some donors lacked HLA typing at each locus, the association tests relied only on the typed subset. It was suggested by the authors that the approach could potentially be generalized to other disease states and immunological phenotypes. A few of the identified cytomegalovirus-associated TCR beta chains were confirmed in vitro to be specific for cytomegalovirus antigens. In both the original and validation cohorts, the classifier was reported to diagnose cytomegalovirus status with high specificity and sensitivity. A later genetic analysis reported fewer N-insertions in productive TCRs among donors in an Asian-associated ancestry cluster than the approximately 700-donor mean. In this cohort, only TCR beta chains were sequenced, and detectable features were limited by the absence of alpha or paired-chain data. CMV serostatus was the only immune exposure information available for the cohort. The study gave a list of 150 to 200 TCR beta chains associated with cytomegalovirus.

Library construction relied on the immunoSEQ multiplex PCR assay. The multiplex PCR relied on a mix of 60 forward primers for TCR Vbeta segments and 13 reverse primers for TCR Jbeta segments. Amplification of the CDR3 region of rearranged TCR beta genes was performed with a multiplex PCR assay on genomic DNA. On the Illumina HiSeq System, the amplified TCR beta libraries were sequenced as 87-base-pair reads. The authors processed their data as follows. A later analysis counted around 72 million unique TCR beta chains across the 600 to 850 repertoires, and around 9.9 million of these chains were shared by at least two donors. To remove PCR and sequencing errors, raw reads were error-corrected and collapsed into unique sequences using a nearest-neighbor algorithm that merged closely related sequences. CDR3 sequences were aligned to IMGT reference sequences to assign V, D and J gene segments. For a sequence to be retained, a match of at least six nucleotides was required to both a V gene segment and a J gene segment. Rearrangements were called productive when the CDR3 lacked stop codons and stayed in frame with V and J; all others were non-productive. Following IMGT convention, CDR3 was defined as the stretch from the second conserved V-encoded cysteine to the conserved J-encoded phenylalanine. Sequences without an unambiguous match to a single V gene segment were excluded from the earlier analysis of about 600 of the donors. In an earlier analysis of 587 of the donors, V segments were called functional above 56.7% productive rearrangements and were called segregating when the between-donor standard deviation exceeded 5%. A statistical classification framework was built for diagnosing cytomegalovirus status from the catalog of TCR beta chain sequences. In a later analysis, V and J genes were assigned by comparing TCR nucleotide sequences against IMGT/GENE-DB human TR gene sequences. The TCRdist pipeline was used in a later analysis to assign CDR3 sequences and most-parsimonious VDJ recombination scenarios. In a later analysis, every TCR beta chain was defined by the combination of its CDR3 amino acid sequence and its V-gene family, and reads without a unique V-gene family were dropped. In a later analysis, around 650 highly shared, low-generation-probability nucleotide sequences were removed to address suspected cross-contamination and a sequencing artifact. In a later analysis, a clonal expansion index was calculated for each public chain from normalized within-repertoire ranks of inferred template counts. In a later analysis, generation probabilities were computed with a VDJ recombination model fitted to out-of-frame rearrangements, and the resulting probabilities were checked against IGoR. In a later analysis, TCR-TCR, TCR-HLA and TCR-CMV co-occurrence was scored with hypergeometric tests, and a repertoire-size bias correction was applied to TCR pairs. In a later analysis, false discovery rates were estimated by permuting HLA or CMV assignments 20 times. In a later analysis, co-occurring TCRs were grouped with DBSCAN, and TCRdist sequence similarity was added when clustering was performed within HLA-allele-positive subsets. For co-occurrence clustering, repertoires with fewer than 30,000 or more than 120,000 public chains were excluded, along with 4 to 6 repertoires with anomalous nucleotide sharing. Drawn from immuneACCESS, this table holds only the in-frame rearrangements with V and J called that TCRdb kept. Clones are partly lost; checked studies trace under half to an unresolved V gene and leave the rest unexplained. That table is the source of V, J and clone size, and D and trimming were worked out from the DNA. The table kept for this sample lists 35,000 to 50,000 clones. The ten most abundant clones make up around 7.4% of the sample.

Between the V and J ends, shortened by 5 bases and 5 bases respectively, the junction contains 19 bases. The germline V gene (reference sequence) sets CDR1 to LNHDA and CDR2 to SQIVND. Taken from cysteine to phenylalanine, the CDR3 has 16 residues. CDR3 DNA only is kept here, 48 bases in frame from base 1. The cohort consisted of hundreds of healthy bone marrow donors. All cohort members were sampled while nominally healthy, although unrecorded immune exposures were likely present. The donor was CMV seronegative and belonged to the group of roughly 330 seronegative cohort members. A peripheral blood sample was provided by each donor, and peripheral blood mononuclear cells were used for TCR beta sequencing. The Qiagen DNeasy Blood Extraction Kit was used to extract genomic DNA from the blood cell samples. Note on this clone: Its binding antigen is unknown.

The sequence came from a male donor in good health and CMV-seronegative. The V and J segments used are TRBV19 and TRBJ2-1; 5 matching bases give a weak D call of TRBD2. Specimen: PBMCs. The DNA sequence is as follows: TGTGCCAGTAGTCAAGCGGATCCTTACCAAGACAATGAGCAGTTCTTC. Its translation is CASSQADPYQDNEQFF.